Below are 32 T cell receptor beta chains sequenced from a single sample in a study of cytomegalovirus exposure and HLA in healthy donors. The PCR ran on 60 Vbeta and 13 Jbeta primers. The protocol was immunoSEQ multiplex PCR, while the TCRdb copy is restricted to in-frame clones and leaves out a portion. The sample contains about 89,000 clones, roughly 80% of which appear only once. The sequenced sample consisted of PBMCs. These receptors came from a man aged 25 to 45 in good health and CMV-seronegative.

V gene TRBV7-9 combines with J gene TRBJ1-1; 9 nucleotides agree with TRBD1. V was pared by 4 bases and J by 3 bases, with 0 bases of the junction left unmatched. Germline loops: CDR1 SEHNR, CDR2 FQNEAQ (reference sequence). This CDR3 spans 13 amino acids. CDR3 region: CASSWTGDTEAFF. As DNA, the CDR3 is TGTGCCAGCAGCTGGACAGGGGACACTGAAGCTTTCTTT.

The chain recombines TRBV30 with TRBJ1-3; D possibly corresponds to TRBD1 (6 bases). Germline CDR1 and CDR2: GTSNPN and SVGIG (reference sequence). Trimming took off 3 bases at V and 1 base at J, with 10 bases between the two ends. The CDR3 sequence is 14 residues long. The CDR3 here is CAWREGGSGNTIYF. The CDR3 coding sequence is TGTGCCTGGAGGGAAGGGGGTTCTGGAAACACCATATATTTT.

This clone occurred once. The CDR3: CASSTGGILAKNIQYF. CDR3 bases: TGTGCCAGCAGTACGGGGGGCATACTAGCCAAAAACATTCAGTACTTC. The chain couples TRBV13 to TRBJ2-4, with a weak D call TRBD2 (7 bases). Between the trimmed V and J ends, which lost 6 bases and 0 bases, there was a span of 15 bases. The CDR3 runs 16 residues. Germline values: CDR1 PRHDT, CDR2 FYEKMQ (reference sequence).

V gene TRBV28 combines with J gene TRBJ1-4; TRBD1 aligns across 7 bases. With 5 bases clipped from V and 14 bases from J, the junction kept 11 bases outside the gene matches. The CDR3 runs to 13 residues. Per the germline V gene, CDR1 is MDHEN and CDR2 is SYDVKM. CDR3 sequence: CASSPPPTGILFF. DNA for the CDR3: TGTGCCAGCAGTCCACCTCCGACAGGGATCCTGTTTTTT.

The V call is TRBV5-1, the J call TRBJ1-4, with D possibly TRBD1 on 5 matching bases. The length of the CDR3 is 14 residues. The germline gives CDR1 SGHRS, CDR2 YFSETQ. Trimming stripped 0 bases from V and 7 bases from J, with 10 bases between. CDR3 protein: CASSLGGRAEKLFF. The CDR3 region has the DNA TGCGCCAGCAGCTTGGGAGGCAGGGCTGAAAAACTGTTTTTT. Variable domain in full (rest from reference TRBV5-1 and TRBJ1-4): KAGVTQTPRYLIKTRGQQVTLSCSPISGHRSVSWYQQTPGQGLQFLFEYFSETQRNKGNFPGRFSGRQFSNSRSEMNVSTLELGDSALYLCASSLGGRAEKLFFGSGTQLSVL.

This sequence joins TRBV10-3 and TRBJ2-2, with TRBD1 matching over 11 bases. The CDR3 is 17 residues long. The J segment lost 4 bases and the V segment lost 6 bases, leaving 10 bases of the junction unmatched. CDR1 ENHRY and CDR2 SYGVKD come from the germline V gene. The CDR3, as DNA: TGTGCCATCAGCGATCCGGGACAGGGGGGCGTCACCGGGGAGCTGTTTTTT. Protein product: CAISDPGQGGVTGELFF.

This chain links TRBV27 with TRBJ2-1; 9 bases map to TRBD2. Trimming cost V 2 bases and J 2 bases; bases outside gene matches: 4. The CDR3 runs to 16 residues. Per the germline V gene, CDR1 is MNHEY and CDR2 is SMNVEV (reference sequence). The CDR3 bases are TGTGCCAGCAGTTTAGGGGCGGGAGGGGCCTACAATGAGCAGTTCTTC. Translated: CASSLGAGGAYNEQFF.

J is TRBJ2-7 and V is TRBV9, with 7 bases fitting TRBD1. Unmatched junction bases numbered 4, after V lost 4 bases and J lost 0 bases. The CDR3 contains 14 residues. In germline, CDR1 is SGDLS, CDR2 YYNGEE. The CDR3 bases are TGTGCCAGCAGCCCCGGGGACAGCTCCTACGAGCAGTACTTC. This translates into CASSPGDSSYEQYF.

This sequence joins TRBV4-1 and TRBJ2-3; D is undetermined. The CDR3 has 13 residues. Per germline, CDR1 MGHRA and CDR2 YSYEKL. V gave up 2 bases and J gave up 1 base, with 4 bases separating them. The CDR3 bases are TGCGCCAGCAGCCAAAGCCGCACAGATACGCAGTATTTT. This translates into CASSQSRTDTQYF.

The chain combines TRBV5-1 with TRBJ2-1, with D possibly matching TRBD1 (6 bases). The germline CDR1 and CDR2 sequences are SGHRS and YFSETQ. This CDR3 spans 14 amino acids. The V and J ends lost 0 bases and 6 bases respectively, with 10 bases between them. This CDR3 is CASSLGQESNEQFF. DNA of the CDR3: TGCGCCAGCAGCTTGGGACAGGAAAGCAATGAGCAGTTCTTC.

The sample holds a few counts of this clone. The chain employs TRBV7-9 and TRBJ2-7; a weak D match, TRBD1 (6 bases). The CDR3 extends over 15 amino acids. With 5 bases removed from V and 0 bases from J, the gap between germline ends came to 14 bases. CDR1 SEHNR and CDR2 FQNEAQ come from the germline V gene (reference sequence). For the CDR3, the DNA is TGTGCCAGCAGCGCAACTCGGGACACCTCCTACGAGCAGTACTTC. Protein product: CASSATRDTSYEQYF.

The chain recombines TRBV5-6 with TRBJ1-2, with D maybe TRBD1 (5 bases). V was shortened by 1 base and J by 4 bases, with 14 bases between the two germline ends. Germline V CDR1 and CDR2: SGHDT, YYEEEE. There are 15 residues in the CDR3. The CDR3 DNA follows: TGTGCCAGCAGCTTGTTGGCAGGGCCGTTCTATGGCTACACCTTC. It translates to CASSLLAGPFYGYTF.

Comments on this clone: A junction end diverges from the germline sequence, so it may reflect a read error. The same CDR3 is also encoded by other DNA sequences in this sample. The chain joins TRBV18 to TRBJ1-5; TRBD1 is a possible D gene (5 bases). Germline V gene data show CDR1 as KGHSH and CDR2 as LQKENI. The CDR3 has 16 amino acids. The CDR3, as DNA: TGTGCCAGCTCACCAACCAGGGCCGATAGCAATCAGCCCCAACATTTT. It is translated as CASSPTRADSNQPQHF.

The sample holds a few counts of this clone. The V gene is TRBV6-1, the J gene TRBJ1-2; TRBD1 might be the D (6 bases). The CDR3 spans 15 residues. V lost 0 bases, J lost 4 bases, and 12 bases lay in between. CDR1 MNHNS and CDR2 SASEGT come from the germline V gene. In DNA, the CDR3 is TGTGCCAGCAGTGAAGCCGGCAGGGGAACCTATGGCTACACCTTC. It yields the protein CASSEAGRGTYGYTF.

V gene TRBV27 combines with J gene TRBJ1-5; the match to TRBD1 covers 8 bases. The CDR3 is made up of 14 amino acids. Losses at the gene ends were 5 bases for V and 6 bases for J; bases not matched to a gene: 6. CDR1 is MNHEY, CDR2 SMNVEV, per germline (reference sequence). The CDR3 DNA reads as TGTGCCAGCAGTCCAGGACAGGGCCGTCAGCCCCAGCATTTT. Its translation is CASSPGQGRQPQHF.

The CDR3 sequence: CASSQEGGATNEKLFF. CDR3 DNA sequence: TGCGCCAGCAGCCAAGAAGGAGGCGCTACTAATGAAAAACTGTTTTTT. V and J are TRBV4-3 and TRBJ1-4; D is uncertain. This CDR3 contains 16 residues. The germline V gene has CDR1 LGHNA and CDR2 YSLEER. Trimming stripped 0 bases from V and 2 bases from J, with 10 bases between.

V is TRBV7-9 and J is TRBJ1-2, with 8 bases fitting TRBD1. Germline V gene lookup returns CDR1 SEHNR and CDR2 FQNEAQ (reference sequence). This CDR3 is 17 amino acids long. Germline trimming cut 1 base from V and 4 bases from J; bases unmatched to any gene: 11. CDR3 DNA sequence: TGTGCCAGCAGCTTAGGAGGTCCGACAGGGGAAGTCTATGGCTACACCTTC. Its protein is CASSLGGPTGEVYGYTF.

The chain employs TRBV25-1 and TRBJ2-7; 7 bases fit TRBD1. Germline V gene sequence: CDR1 MGHDK, CDR2 SYGVNS. CDR3 length: 14 amino acids. V shed 2 bases, J shed 2 bases, and the junction held 3 bases outside the gene matches. CDR3 sequence: CASSEVTGAYEQYF. As DNA, the CDR3 is TGTGCCAGCAGTGAAGTTACAGGGGCCTACGAGCAGTACTTC.

CDR3 sequence reads: CSVEDPVGIEETQYF. The CDR3 DNA is TGCAGCGTTGAAGATCCGGTGGGCATCGAGGAGACCCAGTACTTC. The rearrangement uses TRBV29-1 and TRBJ2-5; D unclear. The germline CDR1 and CDR2 sequences are SQVTM and ANQGSEA. This CDR3 has 15 residues. V was clipped by 0 bases and J by 5 bases, with 16 bases between them.

The chain joins TRBV6-1 to TRBJ1-1; D might be TRBD1 (6 bases). The V end lost 4 bases, the J end lost 1 base, and 10 bases lay between the germline ends. Germline V gives CDR1 MNHNS, CDR2 SASEGT. The CDR3 runs 14 residues. This chain's CDR3 is CASSAMTGNTEAFF. The CDR3 DNA reads TGTGCCAGCAGTGCGATGACAGGGAACACTGAAGCTTTCTTT.

CDR3 DNA: TGCGCCAGCGGGACTAGCAGGAATTTGAGGACCGGGGAGCTGTTTTTT. This encodes CASGTSRNLRTGELFF. The J gene is TRBJ2-2, the V gene TRBV5-1, with 9 nucleotides matching TRBD2. This CDR3 has 16 residues. Germline V CDR1 and CDR2: SGHRS, YFSETQ. V gave up 7 bases and J gave up 5 bases; unmatched junction bases: 12.

This sequence joins TRBV6-4 and TRBJ2-3; 10 bases are a match to TRBD2. Germline V gene lookup returns CDR1 MRHNA and CDR2 SNTAGT. V lost 3 bases and J lost 4; bases outside the gene matches: 4. This CDR3 comprises 15 residues. The chain's CDR3 is CASSEKREGSDTQYF. The CDR3 coding sequence is TGTGCCAGCAGTGAAAAGCGGGAGGGGTCAGATACGCAGTATTTT.

The chain links TRBV7-9 to TRBJ2-7; TRBD2 agrees at 13 bases. This CDR3 is 15 amino acids long. V shed 4 bases and J 4 bases; nucleotides not matched to a gene: 4. Germline V gene data show CDR1 as SEHNR and CDR2 as FQNEAQ (reference sequence). The chain's CDR3 is CASSWTSGSRYEQYF. CDR3 in DNA: TGTGCCAGCAGCTGGACTAGCGGGAGCAGGTACGAGCAGTACTTC.

This chain uses TRBV4-3 with TRBJ2-7; D remains ambiguous. This CDR3 comprises 15 residues. The germline gives CDR1 LGHNA, CDR2 YSLEER. The germline V and J ends were trimmed by 0 bases and 4 bases, with 13 bases remaining between them. The CDR3 reads CASSQDLRRRYEQYF. In nucleotides, the CDR3 is TGCGCCAGCAGCCAAGATCTTAGGAGAAGATACGAGCAGTACTTC.

The chain recombines TRBV5-1 with TRBJ1-2, with D perhaps TRBD1 (6 bases). This CDR3 contains 13 residues. The V end lost 0 bases, the J end lost 8 bases, and 11 bases lay between the germline ends. In germline, CDR1 is SGHRS, CDR2 YFSETQ. Written as DNA, the CDR3 is TGCGCCAGCAGCTTGGATACGGGGGGCGGCTACACCTTC. This encodes CASSLDTGGGYTF.

In regard to this clone: A read error may account for a junction end that differs from germline. The CDR3 nucleotides read TGTTCCAGCAGCTTTAGGGGGCGTACGGGCGCAGATACGCAGTATTTT. It encodes CSSSFRGRTGADTQYF. The genes are TRBV7-9 and TRBJ2-3; 7 positions match TRBD1. CDR3 length equals 16 residues. Germline-derived CDR1 and CDR2 are SEHNR and FQNEAQ (reference sequence).

CDR3 nucleotide sequence: TGTGCCAGTAGCCCCGGGACAGGGGAAGGCTACACCTTC. Its protein product is CASSPGTGEGYTF. The chain combines TRBV19 with TRBJ1-2, with 10 nucleotides matching TRBD1. Trimming took 6 bases from V and 8 from J; bases not matched to a gene: 6. The germline V gene encodes CDR1 LNHDA and CDR2 SQIVND (reference sequence). This CDR3 has 13 residues.

This sequence joins TRBV2 and TRBJ1-1; the D is unclear. Trimming left V 4 bases short and J 3 bases short, with 12 bases between. CDR1 and CDR2 (germline): SNHLY, FYNNEI. The CDR3 is made up of 14 amino acids. Here the CDR3 reads CASSVRGGDTEAFF. In DNA form, the CDR3 reads TGTGCCAGCAGTGTTCGGGGTGGGGACACTGAAGCTTTCTTT.

This clone was detected a few times. This specimen includes other DNA sequences encoding the same CDR3. The CDR3 bases are TGTGCCAGCAGCTTGGCTCAGGGGTCTGGGGCCGAGCAGTACTTC. This codes for CASSLAQGSGAEQYF. The V call is TRBV7-8, the J call TRBJ2-7; D perhaps matches TRBD1 (6 bases). CDR3 size: 15 residues. Trimming stripped 3 bases from V and 6 bases from J, with 18 bases between. Germline CDR1 SGHVS, CDR2 FQNEAQ.

V and J are TRBV7-9 and TRBJ2-7; D might be TRBD1 (6 bases). The germline V gene encodes CDR1 SEHNR and CDR2 FQNEAQ (reference sequence). CDR3 size: 15 residues. Between the trimmed V and J ends, which lost 5 bases and 3 bases, there was a span of 17 bases. CDR3 sequence (DNA): TGTGCCAGCAGCAGCAGCAGGGGTACTCTCTACGAGCAGTACTTC. It specifies CASSSSRGTLYEQYF.

This sequence joins TRBV6-6 and TRBJ1-1; 10 nucleotides align to TRBD1. V was pared by 5 bases and J by 1 base, with 4 bases of the junction left unmatched. The CDR3 consists of 15 residues. In germline, CDR1 is MNHNY, CDR2 SVGAGI (reference sequence). Here the CDR3 reads CASSKGQGWNTEAFF. In DNA form, the CDR3 reads TGTGCCAGCAGTAAGGGACAGGGGTGGAACACTGAAGCTTTCTTT.

The DNA for the CDR3 is TGTGCCAGCAGTACGGGACAGGAGGGGACCCAGTACTTC. It specifies CASSTGQEGTQYF. The chain uses TRBV6-5 and TRBJ2-5, with 8 bases identical to TRBD1. V dropped 5 bases and J dropped 7; count of bases not matched to a gene: 6. In germline, CDR1 is MNHEY, CDR2 SVGAGI. This CDR3 is built from 13 residues.